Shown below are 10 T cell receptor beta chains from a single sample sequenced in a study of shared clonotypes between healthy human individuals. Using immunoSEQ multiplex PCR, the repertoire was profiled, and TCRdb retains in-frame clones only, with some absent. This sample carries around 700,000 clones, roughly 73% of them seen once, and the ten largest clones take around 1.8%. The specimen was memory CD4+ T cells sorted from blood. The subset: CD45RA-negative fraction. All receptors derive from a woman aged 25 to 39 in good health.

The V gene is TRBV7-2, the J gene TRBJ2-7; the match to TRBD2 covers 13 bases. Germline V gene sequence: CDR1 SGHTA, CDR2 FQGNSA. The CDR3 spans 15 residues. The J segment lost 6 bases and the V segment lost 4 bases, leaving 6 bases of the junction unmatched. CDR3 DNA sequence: TGTGCCAGCAGCTCGCCGGGACTAGCGGGGACCGAGCAGTACTTC. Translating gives CASSSPGLAGTEQYF.

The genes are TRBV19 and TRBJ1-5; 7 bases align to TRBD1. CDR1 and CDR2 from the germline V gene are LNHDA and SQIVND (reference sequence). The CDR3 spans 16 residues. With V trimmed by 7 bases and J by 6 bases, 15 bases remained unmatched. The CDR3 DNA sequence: TGTGCCAGTAAACGAGGGGGCGGAACCCCTAGTCAGCCCCAGCATTTT. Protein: CASKRGGGTPSQPQHF.

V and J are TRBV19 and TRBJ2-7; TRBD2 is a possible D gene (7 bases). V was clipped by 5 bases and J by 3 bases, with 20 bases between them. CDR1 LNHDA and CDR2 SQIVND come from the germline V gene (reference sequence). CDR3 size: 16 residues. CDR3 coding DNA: TGTGCCAGTAGTCCCCGGGGGGCTACGGGCGGCTACGAGCAGTACTTC. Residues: CASSPRGATGGYEQYF.

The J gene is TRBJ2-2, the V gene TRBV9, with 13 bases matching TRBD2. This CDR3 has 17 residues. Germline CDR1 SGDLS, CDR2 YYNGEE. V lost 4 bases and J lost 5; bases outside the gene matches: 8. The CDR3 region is CASSPRLAGGWTGELFF. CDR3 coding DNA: TGTGCCAGCAGCCCCCGACTAGCGGGAGGTTGGACCGGGGAGCTGTTTTTT. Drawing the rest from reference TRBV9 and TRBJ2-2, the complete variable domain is DSGVTQTPKHLITATGQRVTLRCSPRSGDLSVYWYQQSLDQGLQFLIQYYNGEERAKGNILERFSAQQFPDLHSELNLSSLELGDSALYFCASSPRLAGGWTGELFFGEGSRLTVL.

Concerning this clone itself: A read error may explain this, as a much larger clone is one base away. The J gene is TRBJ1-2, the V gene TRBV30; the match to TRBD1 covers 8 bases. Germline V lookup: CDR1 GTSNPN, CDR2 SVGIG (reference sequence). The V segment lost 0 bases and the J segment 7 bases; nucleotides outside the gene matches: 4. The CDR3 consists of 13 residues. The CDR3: CAWSVTGGGGYTF. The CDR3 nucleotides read TGTGCCTGGAGTGTAACAGGGGGTGGTGGCTACACCTTC.

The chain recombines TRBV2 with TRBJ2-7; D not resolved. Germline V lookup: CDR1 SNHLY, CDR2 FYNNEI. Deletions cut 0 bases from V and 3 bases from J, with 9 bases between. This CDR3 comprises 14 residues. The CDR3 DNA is TGTGCCAGCAGTGAAGCGAGACCTGACTACGAGCAGTACTTC. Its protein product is CASSEARPDYEQYF.

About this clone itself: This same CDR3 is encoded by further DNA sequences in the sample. The CDR3 sequence: CASSLGSGTEAFF. Here the CDR3 DNA reads TGTGCCAGCAGCTTAGGGTCTGGGACTGAAGCTTTCTTT. The chain recombines TRBV7-9 with TRBJ1-1, with unresolved D. The germline V gene has CDR1 SEHNR and CDR2 FQNEAQ (reference sequence). Trimming left V 1 base short and J 5 bases short, with 8 bases between. The CDR3 is made up of 13 amino acids.

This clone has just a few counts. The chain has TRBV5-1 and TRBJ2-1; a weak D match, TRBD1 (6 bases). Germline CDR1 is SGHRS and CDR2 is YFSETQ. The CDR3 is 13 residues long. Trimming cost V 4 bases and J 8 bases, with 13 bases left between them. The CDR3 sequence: CASSPGQYHEQFF. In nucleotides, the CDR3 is TGCGCCAGCAGCCCAGGACAGTACCATGAGCAGTTCTTC.

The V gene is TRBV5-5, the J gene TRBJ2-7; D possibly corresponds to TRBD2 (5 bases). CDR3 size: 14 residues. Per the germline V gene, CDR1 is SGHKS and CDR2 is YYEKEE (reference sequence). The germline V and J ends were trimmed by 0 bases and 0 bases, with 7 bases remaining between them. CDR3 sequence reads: CASSLERSSYEQYF. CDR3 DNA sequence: TGTGCCAGCAGCTTGGAGCGGAGCTCCTACGAGCAGTACTTC. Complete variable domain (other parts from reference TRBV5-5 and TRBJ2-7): DAGVTQSPTHLIKTRGQQVTLRCSPISGHKSVSWYQQVLGQGPQFIFQYYEKEERGRGNFPDRFSARQFPNYSSELNVNALLLGDSALYLCASSLERSSYEQYFGPGTRLTVT.

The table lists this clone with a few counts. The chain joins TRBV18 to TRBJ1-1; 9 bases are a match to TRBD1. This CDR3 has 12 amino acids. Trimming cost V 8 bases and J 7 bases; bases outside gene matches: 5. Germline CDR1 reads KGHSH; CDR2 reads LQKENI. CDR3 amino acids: CASGQGQGEAFF. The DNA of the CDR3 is TGTGCCAGCGGACAGGGGCAAGGTGAAGCTTTCTTT.